This TCR beta chain was obtained from a study of cytomegalovirus exposure and HLA in healthy donors. A word on this clone: The antigen is undetermined.

Study-level findings and limits: In a later analysis, TCR association rates varied by HLA locus: DRB1 most, HLA-C fewest. Later on, a genetic analysis was performed. It linked a missense variant in DCLRE1C with V- and J-gene trimming of TCR beta. Cytomegalovirus-associated status was assigned to 150 to 200 TCR beta chains. HLA restriction was apparent for most CMV-associated TCR beta chains in a later analysis.

In the PCR, 60 Vbeta and 13 Jbeta primers were used. The repertoire was sequenced with immunoSEQ multiplex PCR; TCRdb's copy has only in-frame clones and lacks some. The sample lists about 79,000 clones, roughly 69% occurring once. CDR3 size: 19 residues. Germline V gene sequence: CDR1 MDHEN, CDR2 SYDVKM. V lost 6 bases, J lost 5 bases, and 19 bases stayed unmatched. Sequencing was done on a sample of PBMCs. The chain combines TRBV28 with TRBJ2-1; TRBD1 matches at 10 bases. This TCR derives from a woman aged 50 to 65 in good health and CMV-seropositive. The CDR3 DNA is TGTGCCAGCAGGGTGGGACAGGGGTTATCTATGCGGAGGAACAATGAGCAGTTCTTC. As protein: CASRVGQGLSMRRNNEQFF. The full variable domain, completed using reference TRBV28 and TRBJ2-1, is DVKVTQSSRYLVKRTGEKVFLECVQDMDHENMFWYRQDPGLGLRLIYFSYDVKMKEKGDIPEGYSVSREKKERFSLILESASTNQTSMYLCASRVGQGLSMRRNNEQFFGPGTRLTVL.